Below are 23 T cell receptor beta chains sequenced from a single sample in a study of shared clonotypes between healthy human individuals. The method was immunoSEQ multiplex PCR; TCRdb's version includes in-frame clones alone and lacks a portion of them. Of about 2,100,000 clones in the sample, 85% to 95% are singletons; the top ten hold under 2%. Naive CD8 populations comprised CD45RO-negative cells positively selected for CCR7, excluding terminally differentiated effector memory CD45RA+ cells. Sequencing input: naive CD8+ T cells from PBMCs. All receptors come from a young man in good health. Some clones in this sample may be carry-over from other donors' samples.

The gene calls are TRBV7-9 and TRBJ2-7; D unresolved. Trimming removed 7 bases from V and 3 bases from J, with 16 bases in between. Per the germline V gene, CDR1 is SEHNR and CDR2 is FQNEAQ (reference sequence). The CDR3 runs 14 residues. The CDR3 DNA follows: TGTGCCAGCACCGGATCTGGTGCCTTCTACGAGCAGTACTTC. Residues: CASTGSGAFYEQYF. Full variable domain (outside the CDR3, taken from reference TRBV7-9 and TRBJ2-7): DTGVSQNPRHKITKRGQNVTFRCDPISEHNRLYWYRQTLGQGPEFLTYFQNEAQLEKSRLLSDRFSAERPKGSFSTLEIQRTEQGDSAMYLCASTGSGAFYEQYFGPGTRLTVT.

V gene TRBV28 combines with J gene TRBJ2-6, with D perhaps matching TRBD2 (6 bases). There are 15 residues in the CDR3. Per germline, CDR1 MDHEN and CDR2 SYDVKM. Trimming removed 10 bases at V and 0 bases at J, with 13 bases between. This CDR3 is CATRLGLSGANVLTF. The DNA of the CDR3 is TGTGCCACCCGGTTGGGACTCTCTGGGGCCAACGTCCTGACTTTC.

CDR3 DNA sequence: TGTGCCAGCAGCTCGGGCCCGACGGGACTCGATGAGCAGTTCTTC. Amino acids: CASSSGPTGLDEQFF. The rearrangement joins TRBV7-9 to TRBJ2-1; the D gene is possibly TRBD2 (6 bases). V lost 4 bases and J 8 bases, leaving 18 bases between the germline ends. The CDR3 length is 15 residues. CDR1 is SEHNR, CDR2 FQNEAQ, per germline (reference sequence).

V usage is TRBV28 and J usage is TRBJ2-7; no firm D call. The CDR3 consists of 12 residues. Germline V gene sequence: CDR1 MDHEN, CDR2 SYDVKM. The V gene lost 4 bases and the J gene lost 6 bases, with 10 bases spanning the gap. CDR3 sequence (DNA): TGTGCCAGCAGTTCCTACCCCCCCGAGCAGTACTTC. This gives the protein CASSSYPPEQYF.

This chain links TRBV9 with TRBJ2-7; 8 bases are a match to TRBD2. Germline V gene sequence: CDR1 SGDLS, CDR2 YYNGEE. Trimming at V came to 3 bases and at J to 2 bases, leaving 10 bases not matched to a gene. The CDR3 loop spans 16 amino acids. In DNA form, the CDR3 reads TGTGCCAGCAGCGCGGCGGGACTAGGATCAGCCTACGAGCAGTACTTC. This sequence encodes CASSAAGLGSAYEQYF.

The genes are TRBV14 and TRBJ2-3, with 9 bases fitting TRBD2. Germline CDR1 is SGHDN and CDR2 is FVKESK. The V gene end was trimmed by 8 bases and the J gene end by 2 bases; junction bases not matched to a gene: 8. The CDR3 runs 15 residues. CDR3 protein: CASGSGSSLTDTQYF. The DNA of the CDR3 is TGTGCCAGCGGTAGCGGGAGCTCCCTCACAGATACGCAGTATTTT.

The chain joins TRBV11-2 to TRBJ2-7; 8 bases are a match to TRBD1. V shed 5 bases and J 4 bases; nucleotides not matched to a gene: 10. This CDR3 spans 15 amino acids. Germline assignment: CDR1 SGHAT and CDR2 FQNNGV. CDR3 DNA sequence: TGTGCCAGCAGCGCCTCGACAGGGGAGTTGTACGAGCAGTACTTC. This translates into CASSASTGELYEQYF.

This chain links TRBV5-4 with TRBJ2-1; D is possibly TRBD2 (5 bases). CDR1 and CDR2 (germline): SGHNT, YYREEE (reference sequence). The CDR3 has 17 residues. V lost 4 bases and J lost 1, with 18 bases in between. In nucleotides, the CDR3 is TGTGCCAGCAGCCCATCTGAGTTTCGGGGTTCCTACAATGAGCAGTTCTTC. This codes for CASSPSEFRGSYNEQFF.

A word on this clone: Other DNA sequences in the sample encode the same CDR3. The CDR3 here is CASSPDSLYNEQFF. As DNA, the CDR3 is TGTGCCAGCAGTCCGGACAGCCTCTACAATGAGCAGTTCTTC. This chain joins TRBV28 and TRBJ2-1, with a possible D match to TRBD1 (6 bases). With 5 bases removed from V and 3 bases from J, the gap between germline ends came to 11 bases. Germline loops: CDR1 MDHEN, CDR2 SYDVKM. The CDR3 consists of 14 residues.

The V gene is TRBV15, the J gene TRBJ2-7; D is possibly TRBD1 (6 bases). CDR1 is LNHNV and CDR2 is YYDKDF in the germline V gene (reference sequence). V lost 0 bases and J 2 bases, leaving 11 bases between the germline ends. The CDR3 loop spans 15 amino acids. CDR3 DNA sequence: TGTGCCACCAGCAGAGATCAGGGGACAACCTACGAGCAGTACTTC. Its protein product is CATSRDQGTTYEQYF.

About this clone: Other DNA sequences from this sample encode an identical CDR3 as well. CDR3 coding DNA: TGTGCCAGCAGTCTGCAGAGCTCCTACAATGAGCAGTTCTTC. This encodes CASSLQSSYNEQFF. The chain couples TRBV27 to TRBJ2-1; D is ambiguous. V was cut by 5 bases and J by 0 bases, with 8 bases left in between. The CDR3 is 14 amino acids. Germline V gene lookup returns CDR1 MNHEY and CDR2 SMNVEV (reference sequence).

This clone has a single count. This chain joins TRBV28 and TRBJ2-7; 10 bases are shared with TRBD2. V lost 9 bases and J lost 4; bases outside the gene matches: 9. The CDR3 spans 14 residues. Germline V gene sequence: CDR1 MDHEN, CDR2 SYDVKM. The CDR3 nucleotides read TGTGCCAGTCATGCTAGCGGGAGTACTTACGAGCAGTACTTC. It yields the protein CASHASGSTYEQYF.

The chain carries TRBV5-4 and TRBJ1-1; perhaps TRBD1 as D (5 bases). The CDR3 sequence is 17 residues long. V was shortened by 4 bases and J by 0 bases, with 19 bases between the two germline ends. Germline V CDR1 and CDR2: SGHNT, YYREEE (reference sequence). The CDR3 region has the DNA TGTGCCAGCAGCCAGAAAGGGGTTCAGGTGATGAACACTGAAGCTTTCTTT. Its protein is CASSQKGVQVMNTEAFF.

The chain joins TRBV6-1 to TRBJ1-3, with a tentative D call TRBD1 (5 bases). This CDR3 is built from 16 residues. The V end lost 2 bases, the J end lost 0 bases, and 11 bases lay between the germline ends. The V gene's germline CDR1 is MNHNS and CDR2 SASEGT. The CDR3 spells CASSEWGGSSGNTIYF. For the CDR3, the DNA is TGTGCCAGCAGTGAATGGGGCGGATCCTCTGGAAACACCATATATTTT.

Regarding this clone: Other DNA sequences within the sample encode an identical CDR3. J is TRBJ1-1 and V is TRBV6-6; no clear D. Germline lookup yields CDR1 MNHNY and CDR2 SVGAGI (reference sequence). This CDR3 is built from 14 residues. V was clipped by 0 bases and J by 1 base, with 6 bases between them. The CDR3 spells CASSYSGWNTEAFF. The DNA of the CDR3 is TGTGCCAGCAGTTACTCCGGGTGGAACACTGAAGCTTTCTTT.

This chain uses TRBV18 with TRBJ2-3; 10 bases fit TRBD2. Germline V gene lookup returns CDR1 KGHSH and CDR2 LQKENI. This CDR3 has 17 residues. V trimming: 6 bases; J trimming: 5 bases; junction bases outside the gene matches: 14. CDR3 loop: CASSPARTASGGDTQYF. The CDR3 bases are TGTGCCAGCTCTCCAGCCCGGACGGCTAGCGGGGGAGATACGCAGTATTTT.

This CDR3 reads CASSSPAGRNYEQYF. For the CDR3, the DNA is TGTGCCAGCAGCTCCCCGGCAGGGCGAAACTACGAGCAGTACTTC. This sequence joins TRBV7-9 and TRBJ2-5; possibly TRBD1 for D (5 bases). The J call may be wrong; the DNA end is better matched by TRBJ2-7. This CDR3 contains 15 residues. Germline V gene lookup returns CDR1 SEHNR and CDR2 FQNEAQ (reference sequence).

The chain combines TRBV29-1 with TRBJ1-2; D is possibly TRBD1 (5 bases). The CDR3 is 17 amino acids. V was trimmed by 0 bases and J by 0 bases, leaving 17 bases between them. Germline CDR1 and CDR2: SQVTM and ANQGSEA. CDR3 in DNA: TGCAGCGTTGAAGAACCAGTGGGCAGGGACCCTAACTATGGCTACACCTTC. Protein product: CSVEEPVGRDPNYGYTF.

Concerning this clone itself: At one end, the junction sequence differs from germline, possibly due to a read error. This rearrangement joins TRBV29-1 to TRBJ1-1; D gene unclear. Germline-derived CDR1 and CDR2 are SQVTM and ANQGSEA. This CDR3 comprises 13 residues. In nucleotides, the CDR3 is TGCAGCGCTGAAGGGTGGCTGAACACTGAAGCTTTCTTT. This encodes CSAEGWLNTEAFF.

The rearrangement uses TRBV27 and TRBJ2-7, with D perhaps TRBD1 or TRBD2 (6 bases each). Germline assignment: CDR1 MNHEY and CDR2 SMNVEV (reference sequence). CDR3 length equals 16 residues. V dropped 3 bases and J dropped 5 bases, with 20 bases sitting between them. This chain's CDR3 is CASSLLVGGPFDEQYF. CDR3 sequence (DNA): TGTGCCAGCAGTTTGCTCGTTGGGGGGCCGTTCGACGAGCAGTACTTC.

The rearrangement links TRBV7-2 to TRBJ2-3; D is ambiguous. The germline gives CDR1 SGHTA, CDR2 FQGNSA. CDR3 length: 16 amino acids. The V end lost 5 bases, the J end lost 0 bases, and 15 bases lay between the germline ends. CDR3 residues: CASSPRVSQSTDTQYF. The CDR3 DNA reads TGTGCCAGCAGCCCCCGGGTCAGCCAAAGCACAGATACGCAGTATTTT. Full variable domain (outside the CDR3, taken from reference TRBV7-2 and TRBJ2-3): GAGVSQSPSNKVTEKGKDVELRCDPISGHTALYWYRQSLGQGLEFLIYFQGNSAPDKSGLPSDRFSAERTGGSVSTLTIQRTQQEDSAVYLCASSPRVSQSTDTQYFGPGTRLTVL.

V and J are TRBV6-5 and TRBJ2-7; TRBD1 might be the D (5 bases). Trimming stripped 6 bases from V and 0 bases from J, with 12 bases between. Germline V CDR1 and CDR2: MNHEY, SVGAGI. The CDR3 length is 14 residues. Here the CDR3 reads CASRHQGVSYEQYF. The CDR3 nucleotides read TGTGCCAGCAGACACCAAGGGGTCTCCTACGAGCAGTACTTC.

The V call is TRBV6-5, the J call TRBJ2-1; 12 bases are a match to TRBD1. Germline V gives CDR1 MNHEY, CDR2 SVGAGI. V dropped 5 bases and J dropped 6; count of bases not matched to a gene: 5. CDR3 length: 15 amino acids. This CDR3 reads CASSNRDRGLNEQFF. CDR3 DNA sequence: TGTGCCAGCAGTAACCGGGACAGGGGGCTCAATGAGCAGTTCTTC.